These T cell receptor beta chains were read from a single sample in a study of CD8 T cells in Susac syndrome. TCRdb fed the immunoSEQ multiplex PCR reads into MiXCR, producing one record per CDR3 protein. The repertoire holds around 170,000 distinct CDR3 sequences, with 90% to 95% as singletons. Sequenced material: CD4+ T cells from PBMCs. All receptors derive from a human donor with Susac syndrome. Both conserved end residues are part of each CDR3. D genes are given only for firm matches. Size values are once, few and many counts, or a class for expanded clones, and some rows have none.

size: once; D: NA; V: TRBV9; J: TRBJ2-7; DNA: TGTGCCAGTGCTCTTGACAGCTCCTACGAGCAGTACTTC; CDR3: CASALDSSYEQYF
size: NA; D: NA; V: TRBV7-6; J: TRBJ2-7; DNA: TGTGCCAGCAGCCAGACAGGTCCCCCGGGCGAGCAGTACTTC; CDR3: CASSQTGPPGEQYF
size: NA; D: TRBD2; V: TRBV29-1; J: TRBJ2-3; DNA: TGCAGCGTTGTAAAAGCGGGGGGGAGCACAGATACGCAGTATTTT; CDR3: CSVVKAGGSTDTQYF
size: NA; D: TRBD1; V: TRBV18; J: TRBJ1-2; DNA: TGTGCCAGCTCACCGCTCGGACAGGGCTATGGCTACACCTTC; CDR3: CASSPLGQGYGYTF
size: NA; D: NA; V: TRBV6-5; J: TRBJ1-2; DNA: TGTGCCAGCAGTTCCCTTTTTACCGGCTATGGCTACACCTTC; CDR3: CASSSLFTGYGYTF
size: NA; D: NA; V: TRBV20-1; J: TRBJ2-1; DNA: TGCAGTGCTAGAGATTCGGCGGGGGCCCATTACAATGAGCAGTTCTTC; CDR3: CSARDSAGAHYNEQFF
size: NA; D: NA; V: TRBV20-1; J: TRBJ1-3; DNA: TGCAGTGCCGCGGACAGCGCTCGCTCTGGAAACACCATATATTTT; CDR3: CSAADSARSGNTIYF
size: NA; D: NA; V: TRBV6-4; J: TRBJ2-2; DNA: TGTGCCAGCAGCGCTGATAACACCGGGGAGCTGTTTTTT; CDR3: CASSADNTGELFF
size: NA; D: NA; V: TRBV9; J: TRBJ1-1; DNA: TGTGCCAGCAGCGCCGGGACGAACACTGAAGCTTTCTTT; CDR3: CASSAGTNTEAFF
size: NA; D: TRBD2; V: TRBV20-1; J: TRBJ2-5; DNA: TGCAGTGCTAGGGGGACTACTCAAGAGACCCAGTACTTC; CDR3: CSARGTTQETQYF
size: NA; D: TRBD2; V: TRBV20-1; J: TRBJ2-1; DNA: TGCAGTGCTAGAGATCTCCTGACTGGCGGGGGGACCCATGAGCAGTTCTTC; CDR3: CSARDLLTGGGTHEQFF
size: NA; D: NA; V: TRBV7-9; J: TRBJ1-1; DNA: TGTGCCAGCAGCCTACAACAGGGTAGTGTAGCTTTCTTT; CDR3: CASSLQQGSVAFF
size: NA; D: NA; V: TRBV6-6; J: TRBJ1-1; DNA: TGTGCCAGCACCTCCCTCAGGTCGCCGGGGGCTCGTGAAGCTTTCTTT; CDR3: CASTSLRSPGAREAFF
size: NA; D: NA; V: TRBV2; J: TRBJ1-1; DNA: TGTGCCAGCACCGGGCGGGGGGCTGGAGCTTTCTTT; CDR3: CASTGRGAGAFF
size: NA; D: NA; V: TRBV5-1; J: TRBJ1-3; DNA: TGCGCCAGTGGTCAGGAAGGGACTGGAAACACCATATATTTT; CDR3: CASGQEGTGNTIYF
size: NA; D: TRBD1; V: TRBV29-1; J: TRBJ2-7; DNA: TGCAGCGTTAAAGTTATGGTGTGGGACAGGGGCACCTACGAGCAGTACTTC; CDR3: CSVKVMVWDRGTYEQYF
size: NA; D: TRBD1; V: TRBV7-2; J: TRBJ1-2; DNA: TGTGCCAGCAGCCGGGACAGGGAATATGGCTACACCTTC; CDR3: CASSRDREYGYTF
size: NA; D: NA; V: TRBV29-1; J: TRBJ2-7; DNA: TGCAGCGTTGAAAGGCTGGACGAGCAGTACTTC; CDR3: CSVERLDEQYF
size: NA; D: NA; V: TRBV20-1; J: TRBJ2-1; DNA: TGCAGTGCCACCCAGGTACGAGATGAGCAGTTCTTC; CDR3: CSATQVRDEQFF
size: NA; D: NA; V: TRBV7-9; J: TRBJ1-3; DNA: TGTGCCAGCAGCTTAGCGGGCCATCCAGGGGGAAACACCATATATTTT; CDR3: CASSLAGHPGGNTIYF
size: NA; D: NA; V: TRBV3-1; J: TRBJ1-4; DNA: TGTGCCAGCAGCCAAGTTCCGGTATGGCAGAGCAATGAAAAACTGTTTTTT; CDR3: CASSQVPVWQSNEKLFF
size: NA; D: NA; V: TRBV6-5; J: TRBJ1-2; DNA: TGTGCCAGCAGTTCCACTTTCAGGACGAATAACTATGGCTACACCTTC; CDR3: CASSSTFRTNNYGYTF
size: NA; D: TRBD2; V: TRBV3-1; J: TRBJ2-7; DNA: TGTGCCAGCAGTCAGGGACTAGCGGGGGTCTACGAGCAGTACTTC; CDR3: CASSQGLAGVYEQYF
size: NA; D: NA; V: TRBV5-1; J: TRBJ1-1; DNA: TGCGCCAGCAGCTTGGCATTCGGACACCCTGGGGTCCGGAACACTGAAGCTTTCTTT; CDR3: CASSLAFGHPGVRNTEAFF
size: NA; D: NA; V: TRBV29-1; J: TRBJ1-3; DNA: TGCAGCGTTGAGCCAGGGAACTCTGGAAACACCATATATTTT; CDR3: CSVEPGNSGNTIYF
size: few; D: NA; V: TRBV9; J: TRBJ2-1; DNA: TGTGCCAGCAGCGTAGATGGCTACAATGAGCAGTTCTTC; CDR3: CASSVDGYNEQFF
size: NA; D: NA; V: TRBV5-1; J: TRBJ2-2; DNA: TGCGCCAGCAGCTTGGGAGACAGCGTCACCGGGGAGCTGTTTTTT; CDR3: CASSLGDSVTGELFF
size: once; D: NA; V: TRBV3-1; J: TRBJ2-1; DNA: TGTGCCAGCAGCCTGCAGGTAGGACGCCCCTACAATGAGCAGTTCTTC; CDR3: CASSLQVGRPYNEQFF
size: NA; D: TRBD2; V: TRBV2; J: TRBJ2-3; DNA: TGTGCCAGCAGTGACTCCCCTAGCGGGGGGGCTTGGGATACGCAGTATTTT; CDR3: CASSDSPSGGAWDTQYF
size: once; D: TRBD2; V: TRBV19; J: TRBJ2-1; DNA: TGTGCCAGTAGTATACTCCCCGGGACTAGATCCTACAATGAGCAGTTCTTC; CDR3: CASSILPGTRSYNEQFF
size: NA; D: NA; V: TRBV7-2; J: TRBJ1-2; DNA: TGTGCCAGCAGCTTAGTGGTGGTTGGGAGAGCTAACTATGGCTACACCTTC; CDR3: CASSLVVVGRANYGYTF
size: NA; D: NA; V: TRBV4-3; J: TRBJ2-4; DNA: TGCGCCAGCAGCCAAGATAGGCTAGGGGAGGCCAAAAACATTCAGTACTTC; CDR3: CASSQDRLGEAKNIQYF
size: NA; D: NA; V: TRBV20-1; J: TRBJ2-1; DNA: TGCAGTGCTAGAGATCTCAGCGGAACCGGCAATGAGCAGTTCTTC; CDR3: CSARDLSGTGNEQFF
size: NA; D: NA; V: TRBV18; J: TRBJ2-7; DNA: TGTGCCAGCTCACCCGGGGTAGGGGTCTCCTACGAGCAGTACTTC; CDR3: CASSPGVGVSYEQYF
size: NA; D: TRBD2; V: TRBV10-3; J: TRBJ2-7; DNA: TGTGCCATCAGTGAGCGGCGGGGGGCCCCCTACGAGCAGTACTTC; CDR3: CAISERRGAPYEQYF